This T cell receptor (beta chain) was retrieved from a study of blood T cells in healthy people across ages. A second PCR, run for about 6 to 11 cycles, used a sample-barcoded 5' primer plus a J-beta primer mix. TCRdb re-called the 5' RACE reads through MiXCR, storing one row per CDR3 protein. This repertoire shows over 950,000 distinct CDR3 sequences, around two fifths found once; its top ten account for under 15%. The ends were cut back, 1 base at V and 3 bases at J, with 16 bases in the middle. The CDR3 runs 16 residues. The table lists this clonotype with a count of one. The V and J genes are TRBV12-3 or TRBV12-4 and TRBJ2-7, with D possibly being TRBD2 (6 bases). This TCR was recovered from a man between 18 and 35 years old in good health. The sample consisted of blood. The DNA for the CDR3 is TGTGCCAGCAGTTTAGGGAGGAGGGGTGGGGACTACGAGCAGTACTTC. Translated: CASSLGRRGGDYEQYF.